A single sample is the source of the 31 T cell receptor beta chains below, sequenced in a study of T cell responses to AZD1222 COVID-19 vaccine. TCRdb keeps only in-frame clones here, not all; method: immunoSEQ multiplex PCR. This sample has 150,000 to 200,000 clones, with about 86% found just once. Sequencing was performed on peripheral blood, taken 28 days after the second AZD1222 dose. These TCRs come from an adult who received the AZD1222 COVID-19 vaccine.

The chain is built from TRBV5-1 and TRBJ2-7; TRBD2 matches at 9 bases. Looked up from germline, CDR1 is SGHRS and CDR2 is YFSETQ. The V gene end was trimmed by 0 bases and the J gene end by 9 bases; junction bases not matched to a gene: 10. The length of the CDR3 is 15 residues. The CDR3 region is CASSLVSSGVLRQYF. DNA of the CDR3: TGCGCCAGCAGCTTGGTTTCTAGCGGGGTTCTTCGGCAGTACTTC.

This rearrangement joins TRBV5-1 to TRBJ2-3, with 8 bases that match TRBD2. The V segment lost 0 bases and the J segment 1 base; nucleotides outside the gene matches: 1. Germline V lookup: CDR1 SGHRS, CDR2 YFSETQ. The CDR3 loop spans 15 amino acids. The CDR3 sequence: CASSLVRGGTDTQYF. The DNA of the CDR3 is TGCGCCAGCAGCTTGGTGCGGGGGGGCACAGATACGCAGTATTTT.

This CDR3 reads CASSLDPGTREYF. CDR3 bases: TGTGCCAGCTCACTCGATCCCGGCACTAGGGAGTATTTT. The V and J genes are TRBV18 and TRBJ2-3; weak D call: TRBD2 (5 bases). Germline V gene lookup returns CDR1 KGHSH and CDR2 LQKENI. The V and J ends lost 4 bases and 13 bases respectively, with 18 bases between them. The CDR3 loop spans 13 amino acids.

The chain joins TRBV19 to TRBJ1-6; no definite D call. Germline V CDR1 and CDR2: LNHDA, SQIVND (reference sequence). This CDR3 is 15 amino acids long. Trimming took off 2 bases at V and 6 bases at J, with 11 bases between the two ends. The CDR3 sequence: CASSISITVNSPLHF. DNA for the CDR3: TGTGCCAGTAGTATATCTATCACGGTTAATTCACCCCTCCACTTT. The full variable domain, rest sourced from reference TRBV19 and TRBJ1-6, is DGGITQSPKYLFRKEGQNVTLSCEQNLNHDAMYWYRQDPGQGLRLIYYSQIVNDFQKGDIAEGYSVSREKKESFPLTVTSAQKNPTAFYLCASSISITVNSPLHFGNGTRLTVT.

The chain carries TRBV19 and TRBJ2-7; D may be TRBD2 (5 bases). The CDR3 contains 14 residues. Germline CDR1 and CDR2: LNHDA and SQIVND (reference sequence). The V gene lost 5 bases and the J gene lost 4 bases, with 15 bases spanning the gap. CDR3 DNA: TGTGCCAGTAGTCCCCCCGGGGATAGATACGAGCAGTACTTC. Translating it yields CASSPPGDRYEQYF.

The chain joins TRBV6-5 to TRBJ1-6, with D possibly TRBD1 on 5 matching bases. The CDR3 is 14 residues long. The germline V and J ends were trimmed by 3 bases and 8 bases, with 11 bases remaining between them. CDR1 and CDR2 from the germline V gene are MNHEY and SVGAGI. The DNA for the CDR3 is TGTGCCAGCAGTTATAGGGGAGAGGATTCACCCCTCCACTTT. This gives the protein CASSYRGEDSPLHF.

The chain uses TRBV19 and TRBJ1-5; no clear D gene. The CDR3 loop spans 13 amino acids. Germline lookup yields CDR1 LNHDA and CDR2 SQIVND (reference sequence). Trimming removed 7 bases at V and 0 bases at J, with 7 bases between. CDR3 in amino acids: CASNEFSNQPQHF. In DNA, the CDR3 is TGTGCCAGTAACGAGTTTAGCAATCAGCCCCAGCATTTT.

CDR3 sequence reads: CASSSVSSYNSPLHF. CDR3 nucleotides: TGTGCCAGCAGTTCCGTGAGCTCCTATAATTCACCCCTCCACTTT. V gene TRBV27 combines with J gene TRBJ1-6, with unresolved D. CDR1 and CDR2 from the germline V gene are MNHEY and SMNVEV (reference sequence). V was shortened by 4 bases and J by 0 bases, with 7 bases between the two germline ends. This CDR3 spans 15 amino acids.

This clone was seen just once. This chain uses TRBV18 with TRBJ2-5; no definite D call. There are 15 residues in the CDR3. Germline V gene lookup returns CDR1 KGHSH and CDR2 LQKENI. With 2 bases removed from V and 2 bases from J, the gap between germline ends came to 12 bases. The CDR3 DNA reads TGTGCCAGCTCACCAGACCTCGCGGCTCAAGAGACCCAGTACTTC. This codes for CASSPDLAAQETQYF.

The chain's CDR3 is CASSPFTVNTDTQYF. CDR3 sequence (DNA): TGTGCCAGCTCACCGTTTACTGTTAATACAGATACGCAGTATTTT. This chain joins TRBV18 and TRBJ2-3; no clear D. The CDR3 totals 15 residues. With 3 bases removed from V and 3 bases from J, the gap between germline ends came to 13 bases. Germline V gene sequence: CDR1 KGHSH, CDR2 LQKENI.

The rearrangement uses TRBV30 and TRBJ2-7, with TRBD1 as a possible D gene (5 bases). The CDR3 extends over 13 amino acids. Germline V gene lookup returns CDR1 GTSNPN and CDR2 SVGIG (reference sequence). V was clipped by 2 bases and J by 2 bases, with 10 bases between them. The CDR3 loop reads CAWSSRATYEQYF. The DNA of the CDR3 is TGTGCCTGGAGTTCCAGGGCTACCTACGAGCAGTACTTC. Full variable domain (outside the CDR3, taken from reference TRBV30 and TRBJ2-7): SQTIHQWPATLVQPVGSPLSLECTVEGTSNPNLYWYRQAAGRGLQLLFYSVGIGQISSEVPQNLSASRPQDRQFILSSKKLLLSDSGFYLCAWSSRATYEQYFGPGTRLTVT.

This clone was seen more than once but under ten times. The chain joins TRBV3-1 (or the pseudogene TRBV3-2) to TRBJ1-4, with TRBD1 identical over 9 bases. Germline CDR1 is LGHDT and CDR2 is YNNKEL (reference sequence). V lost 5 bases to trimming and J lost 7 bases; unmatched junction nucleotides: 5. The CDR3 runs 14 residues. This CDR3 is CASSTGTGFEKLFF. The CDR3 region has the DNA TGTGCCAGCAGCACCGGGACAGGGTTTGAAAAACTGTTTTTT.

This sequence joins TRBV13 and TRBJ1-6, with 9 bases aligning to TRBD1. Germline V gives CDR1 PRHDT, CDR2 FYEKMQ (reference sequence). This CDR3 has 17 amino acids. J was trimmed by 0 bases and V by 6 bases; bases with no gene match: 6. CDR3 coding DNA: TGTGCCAGCAGTCCCGGGACAGGGCGCTCCTATAATTCACCCCTCCACTTT. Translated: CASSPGTGRSYNSPLHF. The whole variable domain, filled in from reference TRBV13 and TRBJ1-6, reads AAGVIQSPRHLIKEKRETATLKCYPIPRHDTVYWYQQGPGQDPQFLISFYEKMQSDKGSIPDRFSAQQFSDYHSELNMSSLELGDSALYFCASSPGTGRSYNSPLHFGNGTRLTVT.

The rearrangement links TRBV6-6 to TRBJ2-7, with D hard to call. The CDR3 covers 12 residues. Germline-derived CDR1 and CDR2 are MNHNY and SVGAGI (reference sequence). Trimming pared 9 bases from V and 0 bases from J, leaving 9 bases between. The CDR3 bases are TGTGCCAGTGGGGATAGCTCCTACGAGCAGTACTTC. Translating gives CASGDSSYEQYF.

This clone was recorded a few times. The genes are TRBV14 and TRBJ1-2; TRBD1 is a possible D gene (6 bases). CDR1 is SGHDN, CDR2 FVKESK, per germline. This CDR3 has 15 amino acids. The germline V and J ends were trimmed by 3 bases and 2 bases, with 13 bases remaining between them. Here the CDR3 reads CASSHGRGKNYGYTF. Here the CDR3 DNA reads TGTGCCAGCAGCCACGGGAGGGGGAAAAACTATGGCTACACCTTC.

CDR3 bases: TGTGCCAGCAGCCCACAGCAGGGGGCATGGACTGAAGCTTTCTTT. Residues: CASSPQQGAWTEAFF. V gene TRBV7-9 combines with J gene TRBJ1-1; 8 bases line up with TRBD1. This CDR3 contains 15 residues. The V segment lost 5 bases and the J segment 5 bases; nucleotides outside the gene matches: 10. The V gene's germline CDR1 is SEHNR and CDR2 FQNEAQ (reference sequence). Filled out from reference TRBV7-9 and TRBJ1-1, the complete variable domain reads DTGVSQNPRHKITKRGQNVTFRCDPISEHNRLYWYRQTLGQGPEFLTYFQNEAQLEKSRLLSDRFSAERPKGSFSTLEIQRTEQGDSAMYLCASSPQQGAWTEAFFGQGTRLTVV.

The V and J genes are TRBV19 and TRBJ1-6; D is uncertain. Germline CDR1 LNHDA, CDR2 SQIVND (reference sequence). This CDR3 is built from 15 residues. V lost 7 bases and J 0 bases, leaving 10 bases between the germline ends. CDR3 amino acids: CASKIGSSYNSPLHF. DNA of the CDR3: TGTGCCAGTAAAATAGGGAGCTCCTATAATTCACCCCTCCACTTT.

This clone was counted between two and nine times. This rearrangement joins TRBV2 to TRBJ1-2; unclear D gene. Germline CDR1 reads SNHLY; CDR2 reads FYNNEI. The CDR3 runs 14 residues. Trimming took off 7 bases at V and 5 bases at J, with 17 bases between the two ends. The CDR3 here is CASISDGDSYGYTF. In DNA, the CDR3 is TGTGCCAGCATAAGCGACGGGGATTCTTATGGCTACACCTTC.

The CDR3 loop reads CASSLELNTEAFF. DNA of the CDR3: TGTGCCAGCAGCTTAGAACTTAACACTGAAGCTTTCTTT. The genes are TRBV7-9 and TRBJ1-1; D is unresolved. V was trimmed by 1 base and J by 2 bases, leaving 5 bases between them. In germline, CDR1 is SEHNR, CDR2 FQNEAQ (reference sequence). The CDR3 has 13 residues.

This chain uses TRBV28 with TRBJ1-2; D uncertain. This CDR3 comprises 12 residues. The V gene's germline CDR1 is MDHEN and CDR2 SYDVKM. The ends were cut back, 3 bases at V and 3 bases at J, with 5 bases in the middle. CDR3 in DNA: TGTGCCAGCAGTTTGGCTTACTATGGCTACACCTTC. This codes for CASSLAYYGYTF.

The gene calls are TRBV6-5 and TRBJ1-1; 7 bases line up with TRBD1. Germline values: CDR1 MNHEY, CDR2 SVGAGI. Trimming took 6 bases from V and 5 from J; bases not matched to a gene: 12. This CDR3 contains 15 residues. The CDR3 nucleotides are TGTGCCAGCAGCCGTAGGGACAGCTACTTTACTGAAGCTTTCTTT. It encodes CASSRRDSYFTEAFF.

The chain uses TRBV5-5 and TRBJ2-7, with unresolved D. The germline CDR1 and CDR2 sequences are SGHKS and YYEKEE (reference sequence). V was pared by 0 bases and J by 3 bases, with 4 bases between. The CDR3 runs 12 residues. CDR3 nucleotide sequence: TGTGCCAGCAGCTTGGACAACTACGAGCAGTACTTC. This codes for CASSLDNYEQYF. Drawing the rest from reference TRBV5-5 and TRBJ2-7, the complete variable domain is DAGVTQSPTHLIKTRGQQVTLRCSPISGHKSVSWYQQVLGQGPQFIFQYYEKEERGRGNFPDRFSARQFPNYSSELNVNALLLGDSALYLCASSLDNYEQYFGPGTRLTVT.

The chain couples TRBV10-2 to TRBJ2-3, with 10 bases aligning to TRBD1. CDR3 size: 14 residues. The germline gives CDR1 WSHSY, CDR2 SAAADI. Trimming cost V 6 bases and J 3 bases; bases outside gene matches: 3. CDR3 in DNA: TGCGCCAGCAGGAGGACAGGGGGAACAGATACGCAGTATTTT. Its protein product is CASRRTGGTDTQYF.

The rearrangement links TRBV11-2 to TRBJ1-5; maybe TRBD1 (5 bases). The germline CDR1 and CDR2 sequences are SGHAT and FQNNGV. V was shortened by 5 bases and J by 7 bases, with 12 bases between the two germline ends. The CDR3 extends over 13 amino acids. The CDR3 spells CASSPAGDQPQHF. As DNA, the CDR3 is TGTGCCAGCAGCCCAGCGGGGGACCAGCCCCAGCATTTT. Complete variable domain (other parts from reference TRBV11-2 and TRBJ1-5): EAGVAQSPRYKIIEKRQSVAFWCNPISGHATLYWYQQILGQGPKLLIQFQNNGVVDDSQLPKDRFSAERLKGVDSTLKIQPAKLEDSAVYLCASSPAGDQPQHFGDGTRLSIL.

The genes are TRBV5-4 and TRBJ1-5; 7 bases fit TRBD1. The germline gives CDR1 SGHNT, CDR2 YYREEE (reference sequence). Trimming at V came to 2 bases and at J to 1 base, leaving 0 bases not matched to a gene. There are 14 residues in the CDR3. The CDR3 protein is CASSLGGSNQPQHF. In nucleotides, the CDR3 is TGTGCCAGCAGCTTAGGGGGCAGCAATCAGCCCCAGCATTTT.

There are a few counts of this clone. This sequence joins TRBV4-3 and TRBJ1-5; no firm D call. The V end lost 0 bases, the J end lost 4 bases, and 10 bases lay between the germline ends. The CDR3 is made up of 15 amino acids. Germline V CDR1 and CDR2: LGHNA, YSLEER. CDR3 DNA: TGCGCCAGCAGCCAAGATATGAGCAGGAATCAGCCCCAGCATTTT. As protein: CASSQDMSRNQPQHF.

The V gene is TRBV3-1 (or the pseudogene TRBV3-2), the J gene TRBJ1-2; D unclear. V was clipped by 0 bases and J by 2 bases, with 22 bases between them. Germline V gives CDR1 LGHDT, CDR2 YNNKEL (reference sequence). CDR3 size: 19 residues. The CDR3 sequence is CASSQDSRTGEQRNYGYTF. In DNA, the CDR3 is TGTGCCAGCAGCCAAGATAGCCGGACCGGAGAGCAGAGAAACTATGGCTACACCTTC.

CDR3 region: CASSLYRDDEKLFF. CDR3 in DNA: TGTGCCAGCAGCTTATACAGGGATGATGAAAAACTGTTTTTT. This rearrangement joins TRBV7-9 to TRBJ1-4; possibly TRBD1 for D (6 bases). The germline V gene encodes CDR1 SEHNR and CDR2 FQNEAQ (reference sequence). The CDR3 sequence is 14 residues long. Trimming pared 2 bases from V and 6 bases from J, leaving 10 bases between. Variable domain in full (rest from reference TRBV7-9 and TRBJ1-4): DTGVSQNPRHKITKRGQNVTFRCDPISEHNRLYWYRQTLGQGPEFLTYFQNEAQLEKSRLLSDRFSAERPKGSFSTLEIQRTEQGDSAMYLCASSLYRDDEKLFFGSGTQLSVL.

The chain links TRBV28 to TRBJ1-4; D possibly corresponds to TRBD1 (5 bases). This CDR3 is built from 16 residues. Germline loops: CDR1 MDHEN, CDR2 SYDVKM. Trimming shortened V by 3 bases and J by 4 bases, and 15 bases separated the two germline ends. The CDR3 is CASSLLLGTGNEKLFF. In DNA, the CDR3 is TGTGCCAGCAGTTTGTTACTCGGGACGGGTAATGAAAAACTGTTTTTT.

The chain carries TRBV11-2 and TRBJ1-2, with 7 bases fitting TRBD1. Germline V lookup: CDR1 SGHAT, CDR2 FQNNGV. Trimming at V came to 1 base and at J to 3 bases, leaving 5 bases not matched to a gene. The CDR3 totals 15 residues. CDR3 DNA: TGTGCCAGCAGCTTAGGGTCCGGGACAGACTATGGCTACACCTTC. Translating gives CASSLGSGTDYGYTF.

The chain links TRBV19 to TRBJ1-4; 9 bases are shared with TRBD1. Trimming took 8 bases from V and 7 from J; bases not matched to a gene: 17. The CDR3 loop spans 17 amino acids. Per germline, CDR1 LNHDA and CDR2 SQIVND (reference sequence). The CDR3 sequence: CASGRDRETERGEKLFF. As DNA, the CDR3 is TGTGCCAGTGGCCGGGACAGGGAGACGGAGAGAGGTGAAAAACTGTTTTTT.